This T cell receptor (beta chain) stems from a study of early T cells in non-severe SARS-CoV-2 infection. TCRdb called the 5' RACE reads again in MiXCR, with one record for every CDR3 protein. The table has around 71,000 distinct CDR3 sequences, 9% to 10% seen once. Per the germline V gene, CDR1 is MNHNY and CDR2 is SVGAGI (reference sequence). Trimming removed 8 bases at V and 4 bases at J, with 35 bases between. This CDR3 region has 20 residues. The chain is built from TRBV6-6 and TRBJ1-2, with a possible D match to TRBD1 (5 bases). The sequence came from an adult who was a healthcare worker with PCR-confirmed SARS-CoV-2 infection or an uninfected control (not recorded which). The source was whole blood, collected at baseline. The chain's CDR3 is CASDPQGIRLASHPFYGYTF. The DNA of the CDR3 is TGTGCCAGCGATCCCCAGGGCATCAGGCTAGCCTCACACCCCTTCTATGGCTACACCTTC.